The present T cell receptor (beta chain) was sequenced within a study of T cells after yellow fever vaccination. The sample holds many counts of this clonotype. TCRdb reprocessed the 5' RACE reads via MiXCR and lists one record per CDR3 protein. The sample includes a few hundred thousand distinct CDR3 sequences, more than 3.5% of them seen just once. This specimen consisted of PBMCs, obtained 15 days after the yellow fever booster vaccination. This TCR was sampled from a man aged 18 to 35 who received the YFV17D yellow fever vaccine.

Written as DNA, the CDR3 is TGTGCCAGCAGCTTAGCTCCAGGGATGGCAAACACCATATATTTT. It specifies CASSLAPGMANTIYF. The gene calls are TRBV7-2 and TRBJ1-3, with a possible D match to TRBD1 (5 bases). In germline, CDR1 is SGHTA, CDR2 FQGNSA. The CDR3 length is 15 residues. Between the trimmed V and J ends, which lost 0 bases and 6 bases, there was a span of 12 bases.